The 24 T cell receptor beta chains presented below share a single source sample, sequenced in a study of early T cells in non-severe SARS-CoV-2 infection. TCRdb used MiXCR to reprocess the 5' RACE reads, holding one entry per CDR3 protein. Among about 56,000 distinct CDR3 sequences listed, around 16% were seen once. The sequencing here drew on whole blood, taken at baseline. All receptors come from an adult who was a healthcare worker with PCR-confirmed SARS-CoV-2 infection or an uninfected control (not recorded which).

The chain links TRBV7-9 to TRBJ2-7; 9 nucleotides align to TRBD1. The CDR3 runs to 13 residues. V lost 6 bases to trimming and J lost 0 bases; unmatched junction nucleotides: 0. CDR1 and CDR2 (germline): SEHNR, FQNEAQ (reference sequence). CDR3 bases: TGTGCCAGCAGACAGGGGGCCTCCTACGAGCAGTACTTC. Its translation: CASRQGASYEQYF.

This sequence joins TRBV20-1 and TRBJ2-1; D might be TRBD2 (5 bases). CDR3 size: 12 residues. Trimming removed 3 bases at V and 3 bases at J, with 6 bases between. Germline V CDR1 and CDR2: DFQATT, SNEGSKA (reference sequence). The CDR3: CSASGNYNEQFF. The CDR3 bases are TGCAGTGCTAGCGGGAACTACAATGAGCAGTTCTTC.

This clonotype was found a few times. The V call is TRBV6-1, the J call TRBJ1-2, with a tentative D call TRBD1 (6 bases). This CDR3 has 16 residues. Looked up from germline, CDR1 is MNHNS and CDR2 is SASEGT. V dropped 6 bases and J dropped 2 bases, with 19 bases sitting between them. The DNA for the CDR3 is TGTGCCAGCAGCCGTGAAGGACAGTCAACCAACTATGGCTACACCTTC. This translates into CASSREGQSTNYGYTF.

This clonotype was seen only a few times. J is TRBJ1-4 and V is TRBV4-1; D unresolved. The CDR3 contains 13 residues. Trimming left V 1 base short and J 8 bases short, with 8 bases between. The V gene's germline CDR1 is MGHRA and CDR2 YSYEKL. The CDR3 sequence: CASSQVGQEKLFF. CDR3 nucleotides: TGCGCCAGCAGCCAAGTTGGCCAGGAAAAACTGTTTTTT.

The chain carries TRBV20-1 and TRBJ2-5; D uncertain. Trimming took off 3 bases at V and 2 bases at J, with 4 bases between the two ends. The CDR3 length is 11 residues. Per the germline V gene, CDR1 is DFQATT and CDR2 is SNEGSKA (reference sequence). The CDR3 sequence is CSASRQETQYF. The DNA for the CDR3 is TGCAGTGCTAGCAGGCAAGAGACCCAGTACTTC.

This clonotype occurred once. V and J are TRBV20-1 and TRBJ2-1; D is undetermined. V lost 4 bases to trimming and J lost 2 bases, with 15 bases between them. The CDR3 length is 15 residues. Per the germline V gene, CDR1 is DFQATT and CDR2 is SNEGSKA (reference sequence). The CDR3 coding sequence is TGCAGTGCTACCTCACACTCTCCAACCTACAATGAGCAGTTCTTC. Translating it yields CSATSHSPTYNEQFF.

CDR3 amino acids: CASSQRSASGSYNEQFF. CDR3 nucleotide sequence: TGTGCCAGCAGCCAACGGTCGGCTAGCGGGTCATACAATGAGCAGTTCTTC. The V call is TRBV14, the J call TRBJ2-1, with 8 bases identical to TRBD2. From germline, CDR1 is SGHDN and CDR2 FVKESK. The ends lost 2 bases at V and 4 bases at J; junction bases unmatched: 10. The CDR3 spans 17 residues.

In this sample, this clonotype turned up a few times. The genes are TRBV6-5 and TRBJ1-5; D is undetermined. The V gene's germline CDR1 is MNHEY and CDR2 SVGAGI. The V and J ends lost 0 bases and 9 bases respectively, with 9 bases between them. This CDR3 has 13 residues. CDR3 in amino acids: CASSYSGVSPQHF. CDR3 bases: TGTGCCAGCAGTTACTCCGGGGTGTCGCCCCAGCATTTT.

This clonotype showed up many times. This rearrangement joins TRBV4-2 to TRBJ2-1; 14 bases line up with TRBD2. CDR3 size: 15 residues. With V trimmed by 4 bases and J by 11 bases, 7 bases remained unmatched. CDR1 and CDR2 from the germline V gene are LGHNA and YNFKEQ. CDR3 in amino acids: CASSRPGLAGGQQFF. CDR3 DNA sequence: TGTGCCAGCAGCCGACCTGGACTAGCGGGAGGACAGCAGTTCTTC.

The chain links TRBV5-5 to TRBJ2-7; 7 bases match TRBD1. The CDR3 has 18 amino acids. Germline CDR1 is SGHKS and CDR2 is YYEKEE (reference sequence). Trimming took 4 bases from V and 3 from J; bases not matched to a gene: 19. CDR3 amino acids: CASSPIQGPSSTSYEQYF. In DNA, the CDR3 is TGTGCCAGCAGCCCTATACAGGGGCCGTCCTCTACAAGCTACGAGCAGTACTTC.

This clonotype was seen just once. The CDR3 loop is CASTSTGQETQYF. The CDR3 region has the DNA TGTGCCAGCACCTCGACAGGGCAAGAGACCCAGTACTTC. The gene calls are TRBV28 and TRBJ2-5, with 7 bases aligning to TRBD1. CDR1 is MDHEN, CDR2 SYDVKM, per germline. The CDR3 contains 13 residues. With 7 bases clipped from V and 2 bases from J, the junction kept 4 bases outside the gene matches.

V usage is TRBV14 and J usage is TRBJ2-7; TRBD1 matches 9 bases. V trimming: 4 bases; J trimming: 2 bases; junction bases outside the gene matches: 6. Germline assignment: CDR1 SGHDN and CDR2 FVKESK. This CDR3 has 15 amino acids. CDR3 nucleotides: TGTGCCAGCAGCCCCGGACAGGGGAGGACCTACGAGCAGTACTTC. Its translation is CASSPGQGRTYEQYF.

This clonotype showed up just a few times. The V and J genes are TRBV7-2 and TRBJ2-7; a possible D gene is TRBD2 (5 bases). The ends were cut back, 1 base at V and 0 bases at J, with 13 bases in the middle. The germline CDR1 and CDR2 sequences are SGHTA and FQGNSA. CDR3 length: 16 amino acids. The CDR3 bases are TGTGCCAGCAGCTTAGGCATAGCGCCTATCTCCTACGAGCAGTACTTC. Its translation: CASSLGIAPISYEQYF.

The chain combines TRBV6-2 or TRBV6-3 with TRBJ1-3; D unresolved. The CDR3 has 13 residues. V was shortened by 2 bases and J by 10 bases, with 12 bases between the two germline ends. Looked up from germline, CDR1 is MNHEY and CDR2 is SVGEGT. Here the CDR3 reads CASSYGPDRTIYF. The CDR3 DNA reads as TGTGCCAGCAGTTACGGACCCGATCGTACCATATATTTT.

The chain couples TRBV2 to TRBJ2-7; no reliable D call. V was shortened by 9 bases and J by 5 bases, with 5 bases between the two germline ends. The CDR3 covers 9 residues. The germline gives CDR1 SNHLY, CDR2 FYNNEI. The chain's CDR3 is CARTDEQYF. The CDR3 nucleotides read TGTGCCAGAACGGACGAGCAGTACTTC.

This chain uses TRBV4-2 with TRBJ2-1; TRBD2 aligns across 10 bases. Germline V gene data show CDR1 as LGHNA and CDR2 as YNFKEQ. The CDR3 spans 17 residues. The junction had 11 bases not matched to a gene; V was cut back by 3 bases and J by 6 bases. The CDR3 sequence is CASSQAGLAVNINEQFF. Written as DNA, the CDR3 is TGTGCCAGCAGCCAGGCTGGACTAGCGGTCAATATCAATGAGCAGTTCTTC.

V and J are TRBV6-2 or TRBV6-3 and TRBJ2-1, with D perhaps matching TRBD2 (6 bases). Germline CDR1 reads MNHEY; CDR2 reads SVGEGT. The CDR3 spans 17 residues. Deletions cut 2 bases from V and 3 bases from J, with 17 bases between. The CDR3 spells CASSYRPAGRNYNEQFF. CDR3 bases: TGTGCCAGCAGTTACCGCCCGGCGGGGAGGAACTACAATGAGCAGTTCTTC.

The genes are TRBV29-1 and TRBJ2-1, with 11 nucleotides matching TRBD1. Germline V CDR1 and CDR2: SQVTM, ANQGSEA. CDR3 length equals 13 residues. The junction had 12 bases not matched to a gene; V was cut back by 4 bases and J by 16 bases. The CDR3 DNA follows: TGCAGCGTTGGAGAGGACAGGGGGCGTTTAATCTTCTTC. Encoded protein: CSVGEDRGRLIFF.

This clonotype was picked up a small number of times. V usage is TRBV6-6 and J usage is TRBJ2-6; TRBD1 aligns across 8 bases. Looked up from germline, CDR1 is MNHNY and CDR2 is SVGAGI (reference sequence). Trimming took 0 bases from V and 0 from J; bases not matched to a gene: 7. This CDR3 contains 19 residues. The CDR3 here is CASSYSFLQGGSGANVLTF. Written as DNA, the CDR3 is TGTGCCAGCAGTTACTCTTTCCTACAGGGGGGCTCTGGGGCCAACGTCCTGACTTTC.

This clonotype was seen repeatedly, ten times or more. The chain couples TRBV6-2 or TRBV6-3 to TRBJ2-6; the match to TRBD1 covers 8 bases. CDR3 length: 15 amino acids. The germline V gene encodes CDR1 MNHEY and CDR2 SVGEGT. V was clipped by 11 bases and J by 4 bases; unmatched bases: 10. Here the CDR3 DNA reads TGTGCCGCTCGTTGGACAGGGTCCGGGGCCAACGTCCTGACTTTC. Translating it yields CAARWTGSGANVLTF.

This clonotype was recorded at least ten times. This chain links TRBV6-1 with TRBJ1-1; possibly TRBD1 for D (6 bases). The CDR3 sequence is 12 residues long. Per germline, CDR1 MNHNS and CDR2 SASEGT. V was trimmed by 6 bases and J by 8 bases, leaving 13 bases between them. CDR3 amino acids: CASRGTGSEAFF. The CDR3 DNA sequence: TGTGCCAGCAGGGGCACAGGGTCAGAAGCTTTCTTT.

In this sample, this clonotype turned up a few times. CDR3 loop: CASSQELSPEAFF. The CDR3 bases are TGCGCCAGCAGCCAAGAACTGTCCCCCGAAGCTTTCTTT. The chain has TRBV4-1 and TRBJ1-1; no firm D call. V was cut by 0 bases and J by 8 bases, with 10 bases left in between. Germline CDR1 reads MGHRA; CDR2 reads YSYEKL. The length of the CDR3 is 13 residues.

The rearrangement joins TRBV15 to TRBJ2-3, with a weak D call TRBD2 (6 bases). Trimming left V 3 bases short and J 0 bases short, with 16 bases between. Germline V gives CDR1 LNHNV, CDR2 YYDKDF (reference sequence). The CDR3 is 17 amino acids. CDR3 loop: CATSSPRGLSSTDTQYF. The CDR3 nucleotides are TGTGCCACCAGCAGTCCGCGGGGACTGTCTAGCACAGATACGCAGTATTTT. Together with reference TRBV15 and TRBJ2-3, the CDR3 gives the full variable domain: DAMVIQNPRYQVTQFGKPVTLSCSQTLNHNVMYWYQQKSSQAPKLLFHYYDKDFNNEADTPDNFQSRRPNTSFCFLDIRSPGLGDTAMYLCATSSPRGLSSTDTQYFGPGTRLTVL.

This clonotype was detected only a few times. This chain connects TRBV12-3 or TRBV12-4 to TRBJ2-6; D gene unclear. Trimming removed 5 bases at V and 0 bases at J, with 5 bases between. The CDR3 consists of 14 residues. CDR3 amino acids: CASSPTSGANVLTF. The CDR3 DNA is TGTGCCAGCAGTCCCACCTCTGGGGCCAACGTCCTGACTTTC.